This record looks at one T cell receptor beta chain sequence and its context. Its antigen is currently unknown. The data are from a study of OX40 agonist ivuxolimab in advanced cancers. As for the study in general: Ivuxolimab, which patients received intravenously every 2 weeks, was dosed at 0.01 to 10 mg/kg. Three patients had partial responses: one hepatocellular carcinoma, two cutaneous melanoma. The study, taken as a whole, reports: Among the lowest peripheral clonal expansion occurred in 0.1-3.0 mg/kg partial responders. Blood T cells, both CD4+ and CD8+, expanded clonally by week 6 at 0.1 to 3.0 mg/kg.

V lost 0 bases to trimming and J lost 2 bases; unmatched junction nucleotides: 9. The CDR3 length is 17 residues. CDR1 and CDR2 from the germline V gene are SGHRS and YFSETQ. Profiled with immunoSEQ multiplex PCR; TCRdb holds only in-frame clones, not every one. The sample holds approximately 84,000 clones, roughly nine tenths seen once. The TCR originated in an adult with an advanced solid tumor such as melanoma, head and neck, liver or kidney cancer. The V call is TRBV5-1, the J call TRBJ2-3; 7 nucleotides agree with TRBD1. The specimen was CD4+ or CD8+ T cells sorted from blood, collected in a trial of the OX40 agonist ivuxolimab. Written as DNA, the CDR3 is TGCGCCAGCAGCTTGGACTACCCGGGACAGATCACAGATACGCAGTATTTT. It codes for CASSLDYPGQITDTQYF.